The rows below give T cell receptor beta chains drawn from one sample of a study of persistence of HIV-infected CD4 T cells. The antigens these receptors bind are not known. The protocol was immunoSEQ multiplex PCR, while the TCRdb copy is restricted to in-frame clones and leaves out a portion. The sample consists of around 28,000 clones, around 73% of them appearing once. The source material was CD4+ T cells sorted from PBMCs after approximately 19-hour stimulation, sampled from a patient who received antiretroviral therapy. All receptors derive from an adult woman with HIV who was CMV-seropositive. Each CDR3 is given with its conserved first and last residue. Each record gives: clone size, V gene, J gene, CDR3 protein. Only part of the rows carry a size: once, few, many, or a class if the clone is expanded.

-,TRBV7-8,TRBJ2-1,CASSLDSSGGANEQFF
-,TRBV29-1,TRBJ1-5,CSVEEVRGQPQHF
-,TRBV10-3,TRBJ1-2,CAISETGRYGYTF
once,TRBV2,TRBJ1-4,CASRISNEKLFF
-,TRBV27,TRBJ2-6,CASSFAGMALAGANVLTF
-,TRBV19,TRBJ1-1,CASKRAPSLNTEAFF
-,TRBV21-1,TRBJ2-1,CASSKAGTVEQFF
-,TRBV30,TRBJ2-1,CARRRLGVYNEQFF
-,TRBV24-1,TRBJ2-3,CAVGGRVADTQYF
-,TRBV10-1,TRBJ1-5,CASSFGQGSDQPQHF
-,TRBV29-1,TRBJ2-1,CSVAAGVESEQFF
-,TRBV27,TRBJ1-6,CASSPRQGMGNSPLHF
-,TRBV12-5,TRBJ2-3,CASGRQLGLTDTQYF
-,TRBV18,TRBJ1-1,CASSPRGSRTGTEAFF
-,TRBV21-1,TRBJ1-1,CGCRGNTEAFF
-,TRBV19,TRBJ2-7,CATSGLPSYEQYF
-,TRBV4-2,TRBJ1-4,CASSQVISTTNEKLFF
-,TRBV27,TRBJ1-1,CASSHFGVGGLRGTEAFF
-,TRBV18,TRBJ1-5,CASSPKGGDQPQHF
once,TRBV13,TRBJ2-3,CASSLDGTSADTQYF
-,TRBV7-3,TRBJ1-6,CASSLNHNSPLHF
-,TRBV19,TRBJ1-4,CASSPGQSVEKLFF